This T cell receptor beta chain was found in a study of CD8 T cells in Susac syndrome. Germline V lookup: CDR1 SQVTM, CDR2 ANQGSEA. V shed 5 bases and J 1 base; nucleotides not matched to a gene: 11. The CDR3 runs to 16 residues. The authors reverse transcribed roughly 0.5 to 1 ug RNA with random hexamers. Each CDR3 protein is one row after TCRdb ran MiXCR on the immunoSEQ multiplex PCR reads. The sample contains under 200,000 distinct CDR3 sequences, about 95% of which appear only once. The specimen sequenced was CD4+ T cells from PBMCs. This receptor was taken from a human donor in good health. This sequence joins TRBV29-1 and TRBJ2-3; 8 bases match TRBD2. The CDR3 protein is CSVKQVAGQGTDTQYF. CDR3 bases: TGCAGCGTTAAACAAGTAGCGGGACAAGGCACAGATACGCAGTATTTT.